Listed here are 5 T cell receptor beta chains from one sample, sequenced in a study of blood T cell repertoires in COVID-19. TCRdb keeps only in-frame clones here, not all; method: immunoSEQ multiplex PCR. The sample has 250,000 to 300,000 clones, 89% seen once. The sample was peripheral blood. The receptor source for this set is a woman aged 40 to 50 who had recovered from COVID-19.

V gene TRBV3-1 (or the pseudogene TRBV3-2) combines with J gene TRBJ1-3, with D perhaps TRBD1 (6 bases). Germline V gene data show CDR1 as LGHDT and CDR2 as YNNKEL (reference sequence). The CDR3 is 14 amino acids. V lost 1 base and J 4 bases, leaving 8 bases between the germline ends. CDR3 DNA: TGTGCCAGCAGCCAAGGGGGGACAGGAAACACCATATATTTT. Translation gives CASSQGGTGNTIYF.

The V and J genes are TRBV9 and TRBJ2-7; unclear D gene. The CDR3 is 15 amino acids. Germline lookup yields CDR1 SGDLS and CDR2 YYNGEE. The germline V and J ends were trimmed by 4 bases and 2 bases, with 16 bases remaining between them. The CDR3 spells CASSSTDPRPYEQYF. DNA of the CDR3: TGTGCCAGCAGCTCCACTGACCCGAGGCCCTACGAGCAGTACTTC.

The CDR3 bases are TGTGCCACCAGTGATACGACCCGGGACAGGGGTTTTAAAGAGACCCAGTACTTC. Translating gives CATSDTTRDRGFKETQYF. The chain employs TRBV24-1 and TRBJ2-5, with TRBD1 matching 10 bases. CDR1 is KGHDR, CDR2 SFDVKD, per germline. The V segment lost 3 bases and the J segment 3 bases; nucleotides outside the gene matches: 12. This CDR3 contains 18 residues.

This clone was counted a single time. The CDR3 here is CASSLAAGSSYNSPLHF. DNA for the CDR3: TGTGCCAGCAGCTTGGCAGCGGGGAGCTCCTATAATTCACCCCTCCACTTT. V usage is TRBV5-6 and J usage is TRBJ1-6, with D uncertain. Trimming removed 0 bases from V and 0 bases from J, with 10 bases in between. Germline CDR1 reads SGHDT; CDR2 reads YYEEEE. The CDR3 sequence is 17 residues long. The entire variable domain, with the rest obtained from reference TRBV5-6 and TRBJ1-6, is as follows: DAGVTQSPTHLIKTRGQQVTLRCSPKSGHDTVSWYQQALGQGPQFIFQYYEEEERQRGNFPDRFSGHQFPNYSSELNVNALLLGDSALYLCASSLAAGSSYNSPLHFGNGTRLTVT.

This chain joins TRBV24-1 and TRBJ1-5, with a possible D match to TRBD1 (5 bases). Per germline, CDR1 KGHDR and CDR2 SFDVKD. The V end lost 5 bases, the J end lost 9 bases, and 13 bases lay between the germline ends. This CDR3 is built from 13 residues. The CDR3: CATSAGGHAPQHF. The DNA for the CDR3 is TGTGCCACCAGTGCGGGGGGTCATGCGCCCCAGCATTTT.